These 17 T cell receptor beta chains were all obtained from the same sample, sequenced in a study of CD4 T cells in relation to SARS-CoV-2 and coronaviruses. Before the COVID-19 pandemic, during about 2011-2019, CD4+ T cells were taken from unexposed donors. CD4+ T cells were isolated from the cells after 10 days of culture. This table comes from immunoSEQ multiplex PCR, and its TCRdb copy is limited to in-frame clones, with some not included. The sample lists 20,000 or so clones, 78% seen once, with over 15% in the top ten. Their target antigens are unknown. Sequencing was done on a sample of CD4+ T cells from PBMCs, cultured in vitro. These receptors came from a human donor in good health.

This clone was counted a few times. The gene calls are TRBV12-2 and TRBJ2-7. TRBV12-2 is a pseudogene. This CDR3 is 15 amino acids long. CDR3 residues: CASRSDPSWVSEQYF. The CDR3 region has the DNA TGTGCAAGTCGCTCTGACCCATCCTGGGTTTCCGAGCAGTACTTC.

V is TRBV12-3 or TRBV12-4 and J is TRBJ2-1; D is unresolved. Between the trimmed V and J ends, which lost 3 bases and 4 bases, there was a span of 4 bases. The CDR3 loop spans 12 amino acids. CDR3 nucleotides: TGTGCCAGCAGTTTCCGATACAATGAGCAGTTCTTC. This encodes CASSFRYNEQFF.

This rearrangement joins TRBV4-1 to TRBJ1-1; no clear D gene. Deletions cut 4 bases from V and 0 bases from J, with 15 bases between. Germline V gene data show CDR1 as MGHRA and CDR2 as YSYEKL. The CDR3 spans 16 residues. CDR3 nucleotides: TGCGCCAGCAGCCTTAGTCAGGTTGGGTTGAACACTGAAGCTTTCTTT. Residues: CASSLSQVGLNTEAFF.

The V gene is TRBV5-4, the J gene TRBJ1-1; possible D gene TRBD1, 6 bases. Germline CDR1 and CDR2: SGHNT and YYREEE (reference sequence). This CDR3 has 13 amino acids. Trimming shortened V by 6 bases and J by 5 bases, and 14 bases separated the two germline ends. The CDR3 is CASKGGLETEAFF. As DNA, the CDR3 is TGTGCCAGCAAAGGGGGATTGGAGACTGAAGCTTTCTTT.

The V gene is TRBV12-3 or TRBV12-4, the J gene TRBJ2-6; no clear D. The V end lost 5 bases, the J end lost 1 base, and 3 bases lay between the germline ends. CDR3 length: 13 residues. In nucleotides, the CDR3 is TGTGCCAGCAGTCCATCTGGGGCCAACGTCCTGACTTTC. Translated, it gives CASSPSGANVLTF.

The table lists this clone with a few counts. The chain has TRBV7-9 and TRBJ1-1; D is ambiguous. V gave up 6 bases and J gave up 1 base, with 12 bases separating them. This CDR3 comprises 14 residues. Germline CDR1 and CDR2: SEHNR and FQNEAQ (reference sequence). CDR3 bases: TGTGCCAGCAGTAATCGTGACGGGAACACTGAAGCTTTCTTT. Translation: CASSNRDGNTEAFF.

The CDR3 DNA follows: TGTGCCAGCAGCTCCCGAAGCGACACTGAAGCTTTCTTT. Amino acid sequence: CASSSRSDTEAFF. V usage is TRBV11-3 and J usage is TRBJ1-1; D gene ambiguous. The CDR3 spans 13 residues. Per germline, CDR1 SGHNT and CDR2 YENEEA. The germline V and J ends were trimmed by 4 bases and 3 bases, with 9 bases remaining between them.

The chain recombines TRBV25-1 with TRBJ2-6; D gene unclear. The CDR3 spans 17 residues. The germline gives CDR1 MGHDK, CDR2 SYGVNS. The germline V and J ends were trimmed by 0 bases and 0 bases, with 9 bases remaining between them. CDR3 protein: CASSEYPATSGANVLTF. CDR3 bases: TGTGCCAGCAGTGAATACCCGGCAACCTCTGGGGCCAACGTCCTGACTTTC.

This chain links TRBV27 with TRBJ2-3; D is uncertain. V gave up 8 bases and J gave up 12 bases, with 15 bases separating them. The CDR3 has 11 residues. Germline lookup yields CDR1 MNHEY and CDR2 SMNVEV (reference sequence). CDR3 sequence: CASGSVQFQYF. For the CDR3, the DNA is TGTGCCAGCGGTTCGGTTCAGTTCCAGTATTTT.

V usage is TRBV3-1 (or the pseudogene TRBV3-2) and J usage is TRBJ1-1, with no clear D. V was trimmed by 1 base and J by 8 bases, leaving 5 bases between them. The CDR3 is 11 amino acids. The germline V gene has CDR1 LGHDT and CDR2 YNNKEL (reference sequence). CDR3 coding DNA: TGTGCCAGCAGCCAAGGTCCAGAAGCTTTCTTT. Protein: CASSQGPEAFF.

This chain connects TRBV19 to TRBJ1-1; 9 bases are a match to TRBD1. J gave up 5 bases and V 5 bases, and 12 bases lay outside the gene matches. Germline lookup yields CDR1 LNHDA and CDR2 SQIVND (reference sequence). CDR3 length: 16 residues. CDR3 DNA: TGTGCCAGTAGTCCGGGGACAGGGCCGCCTTGGACTGAAGCTTTCTTT. This sequence encodes CASSPGTGPPWTEAFF. Drawing the rest from reference TRBV19 and TRBJ1-1, the complete variable domain is DGGITQSPKYLFRKEGQNVTLSCEQNLNHDAMYWYRQDPGQGLRLIYYSQIVNDFQKGDIAEGYSVSREKKESFPLTVTSAQKNPTAFYLCASSPGTGPPWTEAFFGQGTRLTVV.

The J gene is TRBJ2-7, the V gene TRBV2, with D perhaps TRBD1 (6 bases). V lost 3 bases to trimming and J lost 10 bases, with 16 bases between them. The CDR3 length is 13 residues. Germline V gene lookup returns CDR1 SNHLY and CDR2 FYNNEI. The CDR3 sequence is CASSESPGALQYF. The CDR3 DNA reads TGTGCCAGCAGTGAGTCACCAGGGGCCCTACAGTACTTC.

This sequence joins TRBV28 and TRBJ2-3; the match to TRBD2 covers 13 bases. The CDR3 loop spans 20 amino acids. V lost 4 bases, J lost 0 bases, and 13 bases stayed unmatched. In germline, CDR1 is MDHEN, CDR2 SYDVKM. Written as DNA, the CDR3 is TGTGCCAGCAGTTCCCGACTAGCGGGAGGTCCTAAATCTAGCACAGATACGCAGTATTTT. Amino acid sequence: CASSSRLAGGPKSSTDTQYF.

This clone was seen a handful of times. CDR3 sequence reads: CASSTETGFYEQYF. The CDR3 DNA follows: TGCGCCAGCAGTACCGAAACAGGGTTCTACGAGCAGTACTTC. The chain joins TRBV10-1 to TRBJ2-7; perhaps TRBD1 as D (6 bases). This CDR3 is 14 amino acids long. Germline CDR1 WNHNN, CDR2 SYGVQD (reference sequence). Trimming stripped 5 bases from V and 3 bases from J, with 14 bases between.

The table lists this clone with a count of one. J is TRBJ1-5 and V is TRBV6-5; TRBD1 is a possible D gene (6 bases). V dropped 6 bases and J dropped 2 bases, with 11 bases sitting between them. Germline lookup yields CDR1 MNHEY and CDR2 SVGAGI. CDR3 length: 14 amino acids. This chain's CDR3 is CASRGGARNQPQHF. For the CDR3, the DNA is TGTGCCAGCAGGGGGGGGGCTCGCAATCAGCCCCAGCATTTT.

The chain recombines TRBV18 with TRBJ2-3; D is uncertain. The germline gives CDR1 KGHSH, CDR2 LQKENI. This CDR3 is 15 amino acids long. V was pared by 1 base and J by 2 bases, with 10 bases between. CDR3 nucleotide sequence: TGTGCCAGCTCACCACAGGCGGTAGACACAGATACGCAGTATTTT. It specifies CASSPQAVDTDTQYF.

The J gene is TRBJ2-2, the V gene TRBV18, with 8 bases identical to TRBD1. This CDR3 contains 19 residues. Trimming took 1 base from V and 4 from J; bases not matched to a gene: 14. Germline V gives CDR1 KGHSH, CDR2 LQKENI. CDR3 DNA: TGTGCCAGCTCACCACGTCGGGAGAGGGGGACAGGTGGCACCGGGGAGCTGTTTTTT. This gives the protein CASSPRRERGTGGTGELFF.